This T cell receptor beta chain was profiled in a study of CXCR3-negative and CXCR3-positive naive CD8 T cells (dated by TCRdb to between 2017 and 2020). For context, the study as a whole: In total, approximately 140 million TRB reads were obtained, or roughly 1.5 +/- 0.3 million reads per library. Data from 11 donors, pooled across two independent experiments, went into the diversity and physicochemical repertoire analyses. The TRBV-TRBJ cluster analysis covered naive subsets from a handful of donors and memory cells from 3 donors.

TCRdb shows the sequencer as NextSeq 550. The Human TCR Profiling Kit (MiLaboratory) was used to prepare UMI-labeled 5' RACE TRB cDNA libraries. The full amount of extracted RNA was used for cDNA synthesis, and the full amount of resulting cDNA was used for PCR amplification. Libraries were prepared in parallel with an identical number of PCR cycles. Concerning the study's data processing: With a requirement of at least two reads per UMI, MIGEC and MiXCR extracted about 50,000 +/- 10,000 unique UMI-labeled TRB cDNA molecules per library. An average of approximately 40,000 +/- 10,000 functional in-frame TRB CDR3 nucleotide clonotypes without stop codons was found per library. After downsampling to 5000 UMI-labeled TRB molecules per sample, diversity metrics, including normalized Shannon-Wiener and Chao1, were computed in VDJtools. For the central five CDR3 residues, VDJtools calculated physicochemical properties weighted by clonotype size, namely interaction energy, strength, volume and Kidera factor 4. The reads underwent TCRdb reprocessing, giving one record for each CDR3 protein sequence and no DNA. The V and J calls were not made by the authors but by TCRdb's processing. This sample's clone table shows about 48,000 distinct CDR3 sequences. The ten largest clones add up to 15% of the sample.

Worth noting for this clonotype: Its specific antigen is unknown.

On the study overall, not on this receptor specifically: TRBV-TRBJ usage was similar between naive CXCR3-negative and CXCR3-positive cells from the same donor, while memory cells showed distinct patterns. Because CXCR3 expression was partially decreased after cryopreservation, freshly isolated PBMCs were used for most assays. Because surface CD5, which is linked to self-reactivity in mice, was comparable between the naive subsets, TCR interaction strength was also inferred from the physicochemical properties of TRB CDR3s. Repertoire diversity was comparably high in both naive subsets but much lower in memory CD8+ T cells.

Including the terminal cysteine and phenylalanine, the CDR3 comprises 16 residues. No DNA is recorded. The germline V gene provides CDR1 MGHDK and CDR2 SYGVNS. For each CD8+ T cell subset, flow sorting was done in triplicate, and roughly 330,000 cells per subset went directly into RLT lysis buffer. Standard density gradient centrifugation was used to isolate peripheral blood mononuclear cells from buffy coats. Total RNA was extracted from sorted cells with an RNeasy Mini Kit. The V and J segments used are TRBV25-1 and TRBJ2-3; there is no DNA to check the TCRdb D call of TRBD1. The TCR was taken from a human donor in good health. Some clones in this sample may be carry-over from other donors' samples. The sample comprised memory CD8+ T cells from blood. The sample's cell subset or site label, decoded: conventional CD8+ memory T cells (TMEM), sorted as controls. The CDR3 region: CASSEWDKLSTDTQYF.